The rows below give T cell receptor beta chains drawn from one sample of a study of cytomegalovirus exposure and HLA in healthy donors. Sequencing was performed with immunoSEQ multiplex PCR; in TCRdb, only in-frame clones are kept and a portion is missing. The sample carries around 220,000 clones, 75% to 90% recorded once. Sequencing was performed on PBMCs. These receptors were collected from a woman in her thirties in good health and CMV-seropositive. CDR3s include the opening cysteine and the closing phenylalanine or tryptophan. Each record gives: V gene, clone size, D gene, J gene, CDR3 length, CDR3 protein, CDR3 DNA. The D gene is left open where the match is weak. Where a row states a size, it is once, few, many or the class of an expanded clone; other rows omit it.

V gene: TRBV11-3; clone size: .; D gene: .; J gene: TRBJ1-2; CDR3 length: 15; CDR3 protein: CASSQRTDQNYGYTF; CDR3 DNA: TGTGCCAGCAGCCAGAGGACAGACCAAAACTATGGCTACACCTTC
V gene: TRBV6-1; clone size: few; D gene: .; J gene: TRBJ1-4; CDR3 length: 15; CDR3 protein: CASSESAGTNEKLFF; CDR3 DNA: TGTGCCAGCAGTGAAAGTGCGGGCACTAATGAAAAACTGTTTTTT
V gene: TRBV30; clone size: .; D gene: .; J gene: TRBJ2-2; CDR3 length: 15; CDR3 protein: CAWSAVRQSTGELFF; CDR3 DNA: TGTGCCTGGAGCGCCGTGAGACAGAGTACCGGGGAGCTGTTTTTT
V gene: TRBV6-4; clone size: .; D gene: .; J gene: TRBJ1-4; CDR3 length: 15; CDR3 protein: CASSEAGGAGEKLFF; CDR3 DNA: TGTGCCAGCAGTGAGGCCGGGGGCGCCGGCGAAAAACTGTTTTTT
V gene: TRBV9; clone size: .; D gene: .; J gene: TRBJ2-7; CDR3 length: 13; CDR3 protein: CASSVGVGNEQYF; CDR3 DNA: TGTGCCAGCAGCGTCGGAGTGGGGAACGAGCAGTACTTC
V gene: TRBV30; clone size: .; D gene: TRBD2; J gene: TRBJ2-2; CDR3 length: 18; CDR3 protein: CAWGDLAGGLGNTGELFF; CDR3 DNA: TGTGCCTGGGGGGATCTAGCGGGAGGGCTCGGGAACACCGGGGAGCTGTTTTTT
V gene: TRBV7-9; clone size: .; D gene: .; J gene: TRBJ2-7; CDR3 length: 11; CDR3 protein: CASSRAQEQYF; CDR3 DNA: TGTGCCAGCAGCCGCGCGCAGGAGCAGTACTTC
V gene: TRBV27; clone size: .; D gene: TRBD1; J gene: TRBJ1-1; CDR3 length: 14; CDR3 protein: CASSLIGTVTEAFF; CDR3 DNA: TGTGCCAGCAGTTTGATTGGGACAGTCACTGAAGCTTTCTTT
V gene: TRBV6-5; clone size: .; D gene: TRBD1; J gene: TRBJ1-2; CDR3 length: 13; CDR3 protein: CASRPGQEYGYTF; CDR3 DNA: TGTGCCAGCAGGCCTGGACAGGAATATGGCTACACCTTC
V gene: TRBV2; clone size: .; D gene: .; J gene: TRBJ2-7; CDR3 length: 15; CDR3 protein: CASSDHFPKSYEQYF; CDR3 DNA: TGTGCCAGCAGTGATCACTTCCCTAAATCCTACGAGCAGTACTTC
V gene: TRBV30; clone size: .; D gene: TRBD2; J gene: TRBJ2-5; CDR3 length: 13; CDR3 protein: CAWSKTSARTQYF; CDR3 DNA: TGTGCCTGGAGTAAAACTAGCGCCAGGACCCAGTACTTC
V gene: TRBV7-2; clone size: .; D gene: .; J gene: TRBJ1-2; CDR3 length: 13; CDR3 protein: CASSLGTNYGYTF; CDR3 DNA: TGTGCCAGCAGCCTCGGAACGAACTATGGCTACACCTTC
V gene: TRBV7-6; clone size: .; D gene: .; J gene: TRBJ2-3; CDR3 length: 14; CDR3 protein: CASSSFGATDTQYF; CDR3 DNA: TGTGCCAGCAGCTCTTTCGGAGCCACAGATACGCAGTATTTT
V gene: TRBV2; clone size: .; D gene: .; J gene: TRBJ1-3; CDR3 length: 12; CDR3 protein: CASSESGNTIYF; CDR3 DNA: TGTGCCAGCAGTGAAAGTGGAAACACCATATATTTT
V gene: TRBV19; clone size: .; D gene: TRBD1; J gene: TRBJ1-1; CDR3 length: 14; CDR3 protein: CASSDRDRVTEAFF; CDR3 DNA: TGTGCCAGTAGCGACCGGGACAGGGTCACTGAAGCTTTCTTT
V gene: TRBV7-9; clone size: once; D gene: .; J gene: TRBJ2-3; CDR3 length: 16; CDR3 protein: CASSLAGSGSGDTQYF; CDR3 DNA: TGTGCCAGCAGCTTAGCCGGGTCAGGGTCAGGAGATACGCAGTATTTT